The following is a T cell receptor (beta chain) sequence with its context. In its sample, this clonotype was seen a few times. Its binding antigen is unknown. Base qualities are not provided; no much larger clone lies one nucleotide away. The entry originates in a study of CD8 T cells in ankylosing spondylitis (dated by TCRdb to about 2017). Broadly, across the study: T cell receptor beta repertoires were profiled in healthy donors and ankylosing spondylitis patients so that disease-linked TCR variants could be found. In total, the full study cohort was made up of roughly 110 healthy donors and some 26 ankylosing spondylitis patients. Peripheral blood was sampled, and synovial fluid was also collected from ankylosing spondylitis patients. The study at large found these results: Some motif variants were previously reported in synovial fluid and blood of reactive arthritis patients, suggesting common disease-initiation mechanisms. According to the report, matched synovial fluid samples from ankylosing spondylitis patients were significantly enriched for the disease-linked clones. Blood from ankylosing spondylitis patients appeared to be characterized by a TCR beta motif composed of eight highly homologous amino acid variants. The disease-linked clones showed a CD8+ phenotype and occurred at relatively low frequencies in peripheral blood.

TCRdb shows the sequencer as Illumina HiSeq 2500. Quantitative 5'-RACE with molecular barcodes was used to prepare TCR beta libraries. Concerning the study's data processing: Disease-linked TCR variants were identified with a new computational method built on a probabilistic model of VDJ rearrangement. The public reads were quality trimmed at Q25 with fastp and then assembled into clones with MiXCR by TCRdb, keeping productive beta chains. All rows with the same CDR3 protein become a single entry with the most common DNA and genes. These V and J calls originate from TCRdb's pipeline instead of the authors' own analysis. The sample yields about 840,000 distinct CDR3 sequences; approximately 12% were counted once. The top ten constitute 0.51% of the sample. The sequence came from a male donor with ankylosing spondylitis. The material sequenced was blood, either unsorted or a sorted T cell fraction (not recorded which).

The sequenced DNA: TGTGCCAGCAGCCCCCGGGACAGGTTCAATGAGCAGTTCTTC. Its product reads: CASSPRDRFNEQFF. This chain is built from TRBV7-2 and TRBJ2-1, and 8 bases in between align with TRBD1. After removal of 5 bases from V and 6 bases from J, the junction retains 6 bases not matched to a gene. Including cysteine and phenylalanine, the CDR3 has 14 amino acids. CDR3 DNA is the only sequence kept; it has 42 bases, read in frame from the first base. The germline V gene gives CDR1 as SGHTA and CDR2 as FQGNSA.